A single sample is the source of the 28 T cell receptor beta chains below, sequenced in a study of early stage breast cancer tumors. Measured with immunoSEQ multiplex PCR; TCRdb has only the in-frame clones, and not every one. Of 51,000 or so clones listed, approximately 83% are singletons. The sequenced sample consisted of blood. Receptor source: a person between 50 and 60 years old with breast cancer.

The rearrangement uses TRBV27 and TRBJ2-1; D not certain. Deletions cut 5 bases from V and 3 bases from J, with 8 bases between. CDR3 length: 13 residues. Germline V lookup: CDR1 MNHEY, CDR2 SMNVEV (reference sequence). CDR3 nucleotide sequence: TGTGCCAGCAGTCCCGGGTTCTACAATGAGCAGTTCTTC. Translated, it gives CASSPGFYNEQFF.

This clone occurred once. This chain uses TRBV18 with TRBJ1-6, with 7 bases that match TRBD1. The V gene's germline CDR1 is KGHSH and CDR2 LQKENI. V was clipped by 6 bases and J by 10 bases; unmatched bases: 9. The CDR3 runs to 14 residues. The CDR3 region is CASSPDRVVSPLHF. For the CDR3, the DNA is TGTGCCAGCTCCCCCGACAGGGTGGTATCACCCCTCCACTTT.

CDR3 bases: TGTGCCAGCAGCCGACAAAGGACAGGGTCGAACACCGGGGAGCTGTTTTTT. This sequence encodes CASSRQRTGSNTGELFF. V is TRBV7-2 and J is TRBJ2-2; 8 bases fit TRBD1. CDR3 length equals 17 residues. Germline CDR1 reads SGHTA; CDR2 reads FQGNSA. V was pared by 5 bases and J by 0 bases, with 8 bases of the junction left unmatched.

The chain recombines TRBV2 with TRBJ2-7, with 12 bases fitting TRBD2. V lost 6 bases and J lost 1; bases outside the gene matches: 1. The V gene's germline CDR1 is SNHLY and CDR2 FYNNEI. The CDR3 is 14 residues long. CDR3: CASRGTSGSYEQYF. In nucleotides, the CDR3 is TGTGCCAGCAGGGGGACTAGCGGGTCCTACGAGCAGTACTTC. Full variable domain (missing parts from reference TRBV2 and TRBJ2-7): EPEVTQTPSHQVTQMGQEVILRCVPISNHLYFYWYRQILGQKVEFLVSFYNNEISEKSEIFDDQFSVERPDGSNFTLKIRSTKLEDSAMYFCASRGTSGSYEQYFGPGTRLTVT.

This sequence joins TRBV6-6 and TRBJ2-2; TRBD2 is a possible D gene (5 bases). The CDR3 is 14 residues long. With 0 bases removed from V and 6 bases from J, the gap between germline ends came to 8 bases. Germline assignment: CDR1 MNHNY and CDR2 SVGAGI (reference sequence). CDR3 residues: CASSYSRESGELFF. The CDR3 nucleotides are TGTGCCAGCAGTTACTCCCGGGAATCCGGGGAGCTGTTTTTT.

The chain links TRBV7-3 to TRBJ2-5; TRBD2 is a possible D gene (5 bases). The CDR3 has 15 amino acids. Trimming removed 0 bases at V and 5 bases at J, with 13 bases between. CDR1 is SGHTA and CDR2 is FQGTGA in the germline V gene. CDR3 residues: CASSLTGSLGETQYF. CDR3 coding DNA: TGTGCCAGCAGCTTAACGGGATCACTAGGGGAGACCCAGTACTTC.

This clone was seen once. The chain joins TRBV5-8 to TRBJ1-4; TRBD1 matches 7 bases. The J segment lost 7 bases and the V segment lost 6 bases, leaving 9 bases of the junction unmatched. The germline CDR1 and CDR2 sequences are SGHTS and YDEGEE. The CDR3 is 14 residues long. CDR3: CASTPGQWGEKLFF. In nucleotides, the CDR3 is TGTGCCAGCACCCCGGGACAGTGGGGTGAAAAACTGTTTTTT. Drawing the rest from reference TRBV5-8 and TRBJ1-4, the complete variable domain is EAGVTQSPTHLIKTRGQQATLRCSPISGHTSVYWYQQALGLGLQFLLWYDEGEERNRGNFPPRFSGRQFPNYSSELNVNALELEDSALYLCASTPGQWGEKLFFGSGTQLSVL.

This chain links TRBV2 with TRBJ2-3; 15 positions agree with TRBD2. The CDR3 has 16 amino acids. The germline V gene has CDR1 SNHLY and CDR2 FYNNEI. J gave up 6 bases and V 5 bases, and 6 bases lay outside the gene matches. The CDR3 DNA reads TGTGCCAGCAGTACCGGACTAGCGGGAGGGCGGGATACGCAGTATTTT. Translated, it gives CASSTGLAGGRDTQYF.

The chain uses TRBV10-2 and TRBJ2-3; the match to TRBD2 covers 11 bases. Germline loops: CDR1 WSHSY, CDR2 SAAADI. Losses at the gene ends were 6 bases for V and 3 bases for J; bases not matched to a gene: 8. This CDR3 region has 16 residues. CDR3 nucleotides: TGCGCCAGCAGGACGGGACTAGCGGCAGAAACAGATACGCAGTATTTT. This codes for CASRTGLAAETDTQYF.

The V and J genes are TRBV11-2 and TRBJ2-3; D is possibly TRBD2 (7 bases). Trimming took off 1 base at V and 6 bases at J, with 20 bases between the two ends. The CDR3 has 17 residues. The germline V gene has CDR1 SGHAT and CDR2 FQNNGV. The CDR3 DNA sequence: TGTGCCAGCAGCTTAGGGGGGGGCGGCAGGTTGGCGGATACGCAGTATTTT. This encodes CASSLGGGGRLADTQYF. Full variable domain (rest looked up from reference TRBV11-2 and TRBJ2-3): EAGVAQSPRYKIIEKRQSVAFWCNPISGHATLYWYQQILGQGPKLLIQFQNNGVVDDSQLPKDRFSAERLKGVDSTLKIQPAKLEDSAVYLCASSLGGGGRLADTQYFGPGTRLTVL.

The J gene is TRBJ1-4, the V gene TRBV25-1; D is unclear. Germline CDR1 MGHDK, CDR2 SYGVNS. This CDR3 region has 15 residues. Between the trimmed V and J ends, which lost 4 bases and 5 bases, there was a span of 14 bases. The CDR3 DNA follows: TGTGCCAGCAGTGGTCGGACTGACCTAAATGAAAAACTGTTTTTT. It translates to CASSGRTDLNEKLFF. Filled out from reference TRBV25-1 and TRBJ1-4, the complete variable domain reads EADIYQTPRYLVIGTGKKITLECSQTMGHDKMYWYQQDPGMELHLIHYSYGVNSTEKGDLSSESTVSRIRTEHFPLTLESARPSHTSQYLCASSGRTDLNEKLFFGSGTQLSVL.

The rearrangement links TRBV27 to TRBJ1-2, with D possibly matching TRBD1 (6 bases). The CDR3 has 13 amino acids. Germline V gene data show CDR1 as MNHEY and CDR2 as SMNVEV (reference sequence). The V end lost 8 bases, the J end lost 2 bases, and 12 bases lay between the germline ends. CDR3 residues: CASSHQGNYGYTF. As DNA, the CDR3 is TGTGCCAGCTCCCACCAGGGGAACTATGGCTACACCTTC.

The rearrangement joins TRBV5-1 to TRBJ1-4; D is uncertain. This CDR3 comprises 15 residues. The V gene's germline CDR1 is SGHRS and CDR2 YFSETQ. Trimming stripped 5 bases from V and 8 bases from J, with 19 bases between. The CDR3 protein is CASSFGGNQREKLFF. The CDR3 region has the DNA TGCGCCAGCAGTTTTGGTGGAAACCAAAGGGAAAAACTGTTTTTT.

The rearrangement joins TRBV19 to TRBJ2-7; 8 bases match TRBD1. The trim removed 4 bases at V and 9 bases at J, leaving 11 bases unmatched. This CDR3 contains 14 residues. The germline V gene has CDR1 LNHDA and CDR2 SQIVND (reference sequence). The DNA for the CDR3 is TGTGCCAGTAGTACACAGGGGGACTCTGGTATGCAGTACTTC. Protein sequence: CASSTQGDSGMQYF. Looking up the rest from reference TRBV19 and TRBJ2-7 gives the full variable domain: DGGITQSPKYLFRKEGQNVTLSCEQNLNHDAMYWYRQDPGQGLRLIYYSQIVNDFQKGDIAEGYSVSREKKESFPLTVTSAQKNPTAFYLCASSTQGDSGMQYFGPGTRLTVT.

The J gene is TRBJ1-1, the V gene TRBV19; D gene unclear. The CDR3 is 13 residues long. Germline CDR1 reads LNHDA; CDR2 reads SQIVND (reference sequence). Trimming cost V 1 base and J 5 bases, with 8 bases left between them. CDR3 nucleotides: TGTGCCAGTAGTATAGGCCATAAAACTGAAGCTTTCTTT. Protein product: CASSIGHKTEAFF.

The chain links TRBV5-4 to TRBJ2-1; possibly TRBD2 for D (6 bases). V was cut by 5 bases and J by 4 bases, with 28 bases left in between. Germline assignment: CDR1 SGHNT and CDR2 YYREEE (reference sequence). The CDR3 runs 19 residues. The CDR3 region has the DNA TGTGCCAGCAGTCATACCCGTAGCGGCCCCGGAGGGGTTTACAATGAGCAGTTCTTC. This encodes CASSHTRSGPGGVYNEQFF.

The rearrangement joins TRBV6-5 to TRBJ1-4; 7 nucleotides align to TRBD1. The V gene's germline CDR1 is MNHEY and CDR2 SVGAGI. The CDR3 has 16 amino acids. The junction had 8 bases not matched to a gene; V was cut back by 2 bases and J by 5 bases. CDR3 loop: CASSYRTGDLNEKLFF. CDR3 coding DNA: TGTGCCAGCAGTTACCGTACAGGGGATCTAAATGAAAAACTGTTTTTT.

This chain joins TRBV4-3 and TRBJ2-2; 9 bases match TRBD2. Germline V gives CDR1 LGHNA, CDR2 YSLEER. V trimming: 3 bases; J trimming: 4 bases; junction bases outside the gene matches: 6. This CDR3 region has 16 residues. CDR3 in amino acids: CASSQIAGAGTGELFF. CDR3 DNA: TGCGCCAGCAGCCAGATAGCGGGGGCGGGCACCGGGGAGCTGTTTTTT.

This clone was seen a handful of times. The chain has TRBV7-2 and TRBJ2-1; perhaps TRBD2 as D (5 bases). Trimming took off 2 bases at V and 13 bases at J, with 21 bases between the two ends. This CDR3 region has 15 residues. Germline values: CDR1 SGHTA, CDR2 FQGNSA. This CDR3 is CASSLRRYPTVEQFF. DNA for the CDR3: TGTGCCAGCAGCTTAAGGAGGTACCCCACAGTCGAACAGTTCTTC.

The gene calls are TRBV5-1 and TRBJ2-2, with 11 bases aligning to TRBD2. V dropped 4 bases and J dropped 4; count of bases not matched to a gene: 6. Germline V gene sequence: CDR1 SGHRS, CDR2 YFSETQ. This CDR3 comprises 16 residues. DNA for the CDR3: TGCGCCAGCAGCCCGATAGCGGGGGGGCCCACCGGGGAGCTGTTTTTT. Amino acids: CASSPIAGGPTGELFF.

The chain joins TRBV18 to TRBJ2-6; weak D call: TRBD1 (6 bases). In germline, CDR1 is KGHSH, CDR2 LQKENI. The CDR3 has 17 amino acids. Trimming left V 2 bases short and J 0 bases short, with 11 bases between. CDR3 residues: CASSPGTMLSGANVLTF. As DNA, the CDR3 is TGTGCCAGCTCACCAGGGACAATGCTCTCTGGGGCCAACGTCCTGACTTTC. The full variable domain, its missing parts supplied by reference TRBV18 and TRBJ2-6, is NAGVMQNPRHLVRRRGQEARLRCSPMKGHSHVYWYRQLPEEGLKFMVYLQKENIIDESGMPKERFSAEFPKEGPSILRIQQVVRGDSAAYFCASSPGTMLSGANVLTFGAGSRLTVL.

This clone has a handful of counts. V usage is TRBV11-2 and J usage is TRBJ1-6, with a possible D match to TRBD1 (5 bases). This CDR3 region has 14 residues. Looked up from germline, CDR1 is SGHAT and CDR2 is FQNNGV. V dropped 6 bases and J dropped 7 bases, with 13 bases sitting between them. In DNA, the CDR3 is TGTGCCAGCAGGGAGGCAGGGTGGAATTCACCCCTCCACTTT. This encodes CASREAGWNSPLHF.

This clone showed up just once. A read error may account for a junction end that differs from germline. The DNA for the CDR3 is TGTGCTAGCAGCTTGCAGACAGGGGGCCAAGAGACCCAGTACTTC. This codes for CASSLQTGGQETQYF. The V gene is TRBV7-7, the J gene TRBJ2-5, with 9 bases fitting TRBD1. The germline gives CDR1 SSHAT, CDR2 FNYEAQ (reference sequence). The CDR3 is made up of 15 amino acids. The full variable domain, rest sourced from reference TRBV7-7 and TRBJ2-5, is GAGVSQSPRYKVTKRGQDVTLRCDPISSHATLYWYQQALGQGPEFLTYFNYEAQPDKSGLPSDRFSAERPEGSISTLTIQRTEQRDSAMYRCASSLQTGGQETQYFGPGTRLLVL.

The chain has TRBV6-5 and TRBJ2-1; D may be TRBD2 (5 bases). CDR1 is MNHEY and CDR2 is SVGAGI in the germline V gene. The CDR3 runs 12 residues. Deletions cut 5 bases from V and 7 bases from J, with 9 bases between. The CDR3 loop reads CASSREWNEQFF. CDR3 in DNA: TGTGCCAGCAGTAGGGAGTGGAATGAGCAGTTCTTC.

The V and J genes are TRBV27 and TRBJ1-2, with 8 nucleotides matching TRBD1. The CDR3 contains 16 residues. Germline CDR1 MNHEY, CDR2 SMNVEV (reference sequence). V lost 3 bases and J lost 4; bases outside the gene matches: 10. CDR3 amino acids: CASSFVGADRAYGYTF. The CDR3 DNA reads as TGTGCCAGCAGTTTCGTAGGGGCGGACAGGGCCTATGGCTACACCTTC.

This clone was seen only a few times. The rearrangement joins TRBV20-1 to TRBJ1-2; D is unclear. V dropped 3 bases and J dropped 5 bases, with 7 bases sitting between them. The CDR3 covers 11 residues. Germline CDR1 and CDR2: DFQATT and SNEGSKA (reference sequence). CDR3 bases: TGCAGTGCTAGTCCCGGATATGGCTACACCTTC. Residues: CSASPGYGYTF.

The chain uses TRBV4-2 and TRBJ2-7; 14 bases map to TRBD2. The J segment lost 7 bases and the V segment lost 3 bases, leaving 8 bases of the junction unmatched. In germline, CDR1 is LGHNA, CDR2 YNFKEQ. The length of the CDR3 is 16 residues. The CDR3 is CASSHGTSGRMDEQYF. The CDR3 nucleotides read TGTGCCAGCAGCCACGGGACTAGCGGGAGAATGGATGAGCAGTACTTC.

This clone was observed a few times. V usage is TRBV30 and J usage is TRBJ1-6, with 7 bases fitting TRBD1. The germline CDR1 and CDR2 sequences are GTSNPN and SVGIG (reference sequence). CDR3 length: 13 residues. V lost 8 bases to trimming and J lost 5 bases; unmatched junction nucleotides: 6. The CDR3 loop reads CAGRGLNNSPLHF. The CDR3 nucleotides are TGTGCCGGAAGGGGGCTAAATAATTCACCCCTCCACTTT.